These T cell receptor beta chains were read from a single sample in a study of T cells after yellow fever vaccination. Using its own MiXCR run on the 5' RACE reads, TCRdb lists one record per CDR3 protein. The sample consists of 300,000 to 350,000 distinct CDR3 sequences, about 4% of them appearing once. The sequences come from PBMCs, collected 5 days after the yellow fever booster vaccination. The receptors here all came from a man between 18 and 29 years old who received the YFV17D yellow fever vaccine. CDR3s include the opening cysteine and the closing phenylalanine or tryptophan. A D gene is named only where the DNA matches it firmly. Clone size is given for some rows only: seen once, a few or many times, or a class if the clone is expanded.

clone_size,v_call,j_call,d_call,cdr3_nt,cdr3_aa
many,TRBV5-1,TRBJ2-3,-,TGCGCCAGCAGTCGCTCAGGGGTCGGCACAGATACGCAGTATTTT,CASSRSGVGTDTQYF
many,TRBV12-3/TRBV12-4,TRBJ1-3,-,TGTGCCAGCAGTTTTCCCCCAGCTTGTCTCTCTGGAAACACCATATATTTT,CASSFPPACLSGNTIYF
few,TRBV29-1,TRBJ2-1,TRBD2,TGCAGCGTTGATAGCGGGGGGGCCTGGGAGCAGTTCTTC,CSVDSGGAWEQFF
many,TRBV7-2,TRBJ1-2,-,TGTGCCAGCAGCTTCGCAGTTCGAGGAAACAACTATGGCTACACCTTC,CASSFAVRGNNYGYTF
few,TRBV18,TRBJ2-3,-,TGTGCCAGCTCACCACCTTCTTTAGATACGCAGTATTTT,CASSPPSLDTQYF
few,TRBV5-4,TRBJ2-3,TRBD1,TGTGCCAGCAGCTTTGGGACAGGGGAAGATACGCAGTATTTT,CASSFGTGEDTQYF
many,TRBV20-1,TRBJ2-5,TRBD2,TGCAGTGCTCCCCCAGCGGGGGCCCGGACCCAGTACTTC,CSAPPAGARTQYF
many,TRBV18,TRBJ1-1,-,TGTGCCAGCTCACCAAACCCGAACACTGAAGCTTTCTTT,CASSPNPNTEAFF
many,TRBV7-3,TRBJ2-3,-,TGTGCCAGCAGCCCCCAGTTGGGATATAGAGATACGCAGTATTTT,CASSPQLGYRDTQYF
-,TRBV28,TRBJ1-5,-,TGTGCCAGCAGTTTAGAGGGACTAAACCAGCCCCAGCATTTT,CASSLEGLNQPQHF
-,TRBV29-1,TRBJ1-2,-,TGCAGCATACAGACAGCTAACTATGGCTACACCTTC,CSIQTANYGYTF
few,TRBV5-1,TRBJ2-3,-,TGCGCCAGCGGAATTGACGGTCGGGTAGGGCAGTATTTT,CASGIDGRVGQYF
few,TRBV5-6,TRBJ1-4,-,TGTGCCAGCAGCTTGGTAGACCCCGGGAGACTGTTTTTT,CASSLVDPGRLFF
many,TRBV7-9,TRBJ1-1,-,TGTGCCAGCACGCTCTACAAGAACACTGAAGCTTTCTTT,CASTLYKNTEAFF
many,TRBV11-1,TRBJ2-1,-,TGTGCCAGCAGCCGGGGATGGGGGGCGAATAATGAGCAGTTCTTC,CASSRGWGANNEQFF
many,TRBV12-3/TRBV12-4,TRBJ2-5,TRBD2,TGTGCCAGCACCTTTAGCGGGGGAGAGACCCAGTACTTC,CASTFSGGETQYF
-,TRBV2,TRBJ2-3,TRBD1,TGTGCCAACCGGACAGGGGGTATGCCAGATACGCAGTATTTT,CANRTGGMPDTQYF
many,TRBV5-1,TRBJ1-1,TRBD1,TGCGCCAGCAGACGGGACAGCATGAACACTGAAGCTTTCTTT,CASRRDSMNTEAFF
few,TRBV9,TRBJ1-5,-,TGTGCCAGCAGCTTGTTCGGGTATAGCAATCAGCCCCAGCATTTT,CASSLFGYSNQPQHF
-,TRBV5-1,TRBJ2-1,TRBD1,TGCGCCAGCAGCTTGCAGGGGGCGCTTGATGAGCAGTTCTTC,CASSLQGALDEQFF
many,TRBV7-2,TRBJ2-1,-,TGTGCCAGCAGCTTAGGCCCCGGACCCACCTTATACAATGAGCAGTTCTTC,CASSLGPGPTLYNEQFF
few,TRBV7-2,TRBJ2-5,-,TGTGCCAGCAGCTTAAACAGTTTAAAGACCCAGTACTTC,CASSLNSLKTQYF
many,TRBV20-1,TRBJ1-1,-,TGCAGTGCTAGAGATACAGTGGAGGCTTTCTTT,CSARDTVEAFF
many,TRBV12-3/TRBV12-4,TRBJ1-1,-,TGTGCCAGCAGTTTAGGAGGGGACACTGAAGCTTTCTTT,CASSLGGDTEAFF
many,TRBV2,TRBJ2-5,-,TGTGCCAGCAGTGTAAGCAGGAAAGAGACCCAGTACTTC,CASSVSRKETQYF
-,TRBV10-3,TRBJ2-1,TRBD2,TGTGCCATCAGTGAGACTCGCGGGGGGTACAATGAGCAGTTCTTC,CAISETRGGYNEQFF
few,TRBV20-1,TRBJ1-5,-,TGCAGTGCTAGGGGGGACCCCAATCAGCCCCAGCATTTT,CSARGDPNQPQHF
-,TRBV15,TRBJ1-3,-,TGTGCCACCAGCAGAGATCCCCAGGACAACCTCGGAAACACCATATATTTT,CATSRDPQDNLGNTIYF
-,TRBV10-3,TRBJ2-7,-,TGTGCCATCAGTGAGACAGTCTCCTACGAGCAGTACTTC,CAISETVSYEQYF
many,TRBV7-9,TRBJ1-2,-,TGTGCCAGCAGCTTAAACGGGGTGTATTATGGCTACACCTTC,CASSLNGVYYGYTF
few,TRBV4-1,TRBJ1-5,-,TGCGCCAGCAGCCAAGGTATAGCGGCCGGAGCCTTCAATCAGCCCCAGCATTTT,CASSQGIAAGAFNQPQHF
-,TRBV4-3,TRBJ2-1,-,TGCGCCAGCAGCCCCGGGACCAGAATCAATGAGCAGTTCTTC,CASSPGTRINEQFF
many,TRBV18,TRBJ1-1,TRBD1,TGTGCCAGCTCACTTCGGACAGGGGGTTGGACTGAAGCTTTCTTT,CASSLRTGGWTEAFF
-,TRBV12-3/TRBV12-4,TRBJ1-2,-,TGTGCCGTAAATCCGAGGCAGGGGAGGGGGTATGGCTACACCTTC,CAVNPRQGRGYGYTF
few,TRBV18,TRBJ1-2,TRBD1,TGTGCCAGCCTCTCGGGACAGGGAATTGGCTACACCTTC,CASLSGQGIGYTF
many,TRBV5-1,TRBJ2-1,-,TGCGCCAGCAGCTTGGAGCTCGGGAGCTCCTACAATGAGCAGTTCTTC,CASSLELGSSYNEQFF
few,TRBV6-2/TRBV6-3,TRBJ2-1,-,TGTGCCAGCAGTTACCGGGATTACAATGAGCAGTTCTTC,CASSYRDYNEQFF
many,TRBV20-1,TRBJ2-3,TRBD2,TGCAGTGCTGGAAGGGGAGATAGCGGGGGAGGCACAGATACGCAGTATTTT,CSAGRGDSGGGTDTQYF
few,TRBV30,TRBJ2-7,TRBD1,TGTGCCTGGGCCCCGACAGGGGACTCCTACGAGCAGTACTTC,CAWAPTGDSYEQYF
few,TRBV6-2/TRBV6-3,TRBJ1-5,-,TGTGCCAGCAGTTACTCGCGGACAGATCGGGAGCCCCAGCATTTT,CASSYSRTDREPQHF
-,TRBV24-1,TRBJ1-2,TRBD1,TGTGCCACCAGTGATCGGTCGACAGGGTCTGTTGGCTACACCTTC,CATSDRSTGSVGYTF
few,TRBV20-1,TRBJ2-5,-,TGCAGTGCCATTAAGAGAGAGACCCAGTACTTC,CSAIKRETQYF
few,TRBV28,TRBJ1-1,-,TGTGCCAGCAGATTAACGACTGGCACTGAAGCTTTCTTT,CASRLTTGTEAFF
-,TRBV13,TRBJ2-3,-,TGTGCCAGCAGCTTAGGTGGTAGCGAGTCGCATTTT,CASSLGGSESHF